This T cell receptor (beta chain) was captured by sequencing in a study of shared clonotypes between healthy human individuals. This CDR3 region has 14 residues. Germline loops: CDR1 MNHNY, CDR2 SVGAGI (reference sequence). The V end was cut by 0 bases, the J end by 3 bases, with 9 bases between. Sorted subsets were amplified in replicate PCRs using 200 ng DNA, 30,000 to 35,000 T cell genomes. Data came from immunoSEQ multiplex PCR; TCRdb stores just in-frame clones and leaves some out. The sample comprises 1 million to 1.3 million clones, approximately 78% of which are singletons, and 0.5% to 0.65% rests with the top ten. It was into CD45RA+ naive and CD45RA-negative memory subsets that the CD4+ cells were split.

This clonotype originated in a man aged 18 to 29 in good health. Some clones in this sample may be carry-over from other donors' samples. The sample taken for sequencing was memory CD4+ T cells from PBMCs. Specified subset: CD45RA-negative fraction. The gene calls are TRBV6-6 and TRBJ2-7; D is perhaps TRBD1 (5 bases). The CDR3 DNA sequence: TGTGCCAGCAGTTACTCCCAGCAGGGCTACGAGCAGTACTTC. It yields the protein CASSYSQQGYEQYF.